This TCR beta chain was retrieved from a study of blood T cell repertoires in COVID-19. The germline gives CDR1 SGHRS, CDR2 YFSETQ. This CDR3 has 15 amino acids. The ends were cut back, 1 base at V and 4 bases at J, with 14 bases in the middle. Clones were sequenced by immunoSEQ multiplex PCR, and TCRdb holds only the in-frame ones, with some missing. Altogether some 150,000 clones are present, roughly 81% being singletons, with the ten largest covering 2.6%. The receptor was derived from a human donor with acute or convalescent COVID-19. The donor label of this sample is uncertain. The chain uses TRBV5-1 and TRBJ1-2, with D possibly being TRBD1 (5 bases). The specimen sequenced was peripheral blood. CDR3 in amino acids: CASSLSGDESYGYTF. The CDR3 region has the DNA TGCGCCAGCAGCTTGTCGGGGGATGAAAGCTATGGCTACACCTTC. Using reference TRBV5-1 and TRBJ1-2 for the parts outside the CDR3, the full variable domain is KAGVTQTPRYLIKTRGQQVTLSCSPISGHRSVSWYQQTPGQGLQFLFEYFSETQRNKGNFPGRFSGRQFSNSRSEMNVSTLELGDSALYLCASSLSGDESYGYTFGSGTRLTVV.